This TCR beta chain was sequenced during a study of blood T cells in healthy people across ages. The CDR3 runs to 19 residues. PCR was performed a second time for about 7 to 11 cycles using a sample-barcoded 5' primer and a J-beta primer mix. Each single sample gave us at least 3 million CDR3-containing paired-end reads. One entry per CDR3 protein results from TCRdb running MiXCR on the 5' RACE reads. The table lists roughly 2 million distinct CDR3 sequences, around 50% of them singletons. The material sequenced was blood. The chain combines TRBV21-1 with TRBJ2-3; TRBD1, the table's D call, was not compared with the DNA. TRBV21-1 counts as a pseudogene. This clonotype originated in a woman in her 40s in good health. The CDR3 reads CASSKDWVRRAGSADTQYF. The CDR3 nucleotides read TGTGCCAGCAGCAAAGATTGGGTCAGGCGGGCAGGCTCAGCAGATACGCAGTATTTT.